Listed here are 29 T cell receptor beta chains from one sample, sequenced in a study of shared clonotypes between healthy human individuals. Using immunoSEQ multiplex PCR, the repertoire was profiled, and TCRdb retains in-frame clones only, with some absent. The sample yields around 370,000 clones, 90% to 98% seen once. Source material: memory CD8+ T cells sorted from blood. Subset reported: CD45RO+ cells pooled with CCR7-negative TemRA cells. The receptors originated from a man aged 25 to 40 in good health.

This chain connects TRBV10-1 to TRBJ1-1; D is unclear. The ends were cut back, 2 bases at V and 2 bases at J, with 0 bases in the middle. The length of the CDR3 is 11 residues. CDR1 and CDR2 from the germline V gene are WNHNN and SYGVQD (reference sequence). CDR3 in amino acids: CASSENTEAFF. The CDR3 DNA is TGCGCCAGCAGTGAGAACACTGAAGCTTTCTTT.

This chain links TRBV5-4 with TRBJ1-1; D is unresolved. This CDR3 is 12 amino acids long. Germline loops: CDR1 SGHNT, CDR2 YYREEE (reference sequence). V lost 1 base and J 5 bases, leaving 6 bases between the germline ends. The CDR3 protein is CASSLPKTEAFF. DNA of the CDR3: TGTGCCAGCAGCTTGCCAAAAACTGAAGCTTTCTTT.

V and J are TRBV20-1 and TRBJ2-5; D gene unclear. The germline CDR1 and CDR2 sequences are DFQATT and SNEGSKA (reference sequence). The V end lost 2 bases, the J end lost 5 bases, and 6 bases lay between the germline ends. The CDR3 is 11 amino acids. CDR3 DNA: TGCAGTGCTAGACAAAGGGAGACCCAGTACTTC. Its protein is CSARQRETQYF.

CDR3 protein: CSARTGVAEAFF. The CDR3, as DNA: TGCAGCGCAAGAACAGGGGTGGCTGAAGCTTTCTTT. V is TRBV29-1 and J is TRBJ1-1; TRBD1 matches 7 bases. J lost 6 bases, V lost 7 bases, and 8 bases had no gene match. From germline, CDR1 is SQVTM and CDR2 ANQGSEA. The CDR3 has 12 amino acids.

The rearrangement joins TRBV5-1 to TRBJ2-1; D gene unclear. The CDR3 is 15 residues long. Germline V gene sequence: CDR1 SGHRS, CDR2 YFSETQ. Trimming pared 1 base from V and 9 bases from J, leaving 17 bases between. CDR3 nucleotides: TGCGCCAGCAGCTTGTTTGCGAGCCGAGGCAGTGAGCAGTTCTTC. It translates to CASSLFASRGSEQFF.

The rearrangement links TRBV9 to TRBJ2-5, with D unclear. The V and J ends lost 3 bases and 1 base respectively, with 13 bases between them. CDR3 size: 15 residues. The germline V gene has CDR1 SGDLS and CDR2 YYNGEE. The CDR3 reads CASSAGVIAQETQYF. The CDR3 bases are TGTGCCAGCAGCGCCGGCGTAATAGCCCAAGAGACCCAGTACTTC.

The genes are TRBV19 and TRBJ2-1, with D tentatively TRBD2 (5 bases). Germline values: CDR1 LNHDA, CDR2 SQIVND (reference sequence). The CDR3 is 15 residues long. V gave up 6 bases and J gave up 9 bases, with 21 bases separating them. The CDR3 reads CASSTGGYIGGEQFF. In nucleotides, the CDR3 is TGTGCCAGTAGCACGGGCGGGTACATAGGTGGTGAGCAGTTCTTC.

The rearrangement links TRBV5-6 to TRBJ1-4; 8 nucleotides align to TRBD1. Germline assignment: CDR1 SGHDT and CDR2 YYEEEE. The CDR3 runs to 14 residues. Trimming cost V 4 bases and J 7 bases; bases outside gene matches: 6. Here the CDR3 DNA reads TGTGCCAGCAGCGCCTCCGGGACAGGTGAAAAACTGTTTTTT. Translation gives CASSASGTGEKLFF.

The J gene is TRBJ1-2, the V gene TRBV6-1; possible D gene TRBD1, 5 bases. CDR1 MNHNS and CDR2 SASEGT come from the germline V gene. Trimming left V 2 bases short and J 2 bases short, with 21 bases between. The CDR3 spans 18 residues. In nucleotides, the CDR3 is TGTGCCAGCAGTGAATATGGGGCAGGCCATTGGAAAAACTATGGCTACACCTTC. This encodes CASSEYGAGHWKNYGYTF.

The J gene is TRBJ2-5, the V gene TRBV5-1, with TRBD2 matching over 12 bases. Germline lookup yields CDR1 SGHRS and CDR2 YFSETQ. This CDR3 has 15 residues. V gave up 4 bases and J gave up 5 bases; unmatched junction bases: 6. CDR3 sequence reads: CASSLGLAGSETQYF. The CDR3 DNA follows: TGCGCCAGCAGCCTAGGACTAGCGGGATCTGAGACCCAGTACTTC.

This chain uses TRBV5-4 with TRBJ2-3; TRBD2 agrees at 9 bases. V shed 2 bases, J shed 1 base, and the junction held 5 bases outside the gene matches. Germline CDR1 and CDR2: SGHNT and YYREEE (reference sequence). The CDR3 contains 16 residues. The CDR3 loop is CASSFPGLAGTDTQYF. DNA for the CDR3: TGTGCCAGCAGCTTCCCGGGACTAGCCGGCACAGATACGCAGTATTTT.

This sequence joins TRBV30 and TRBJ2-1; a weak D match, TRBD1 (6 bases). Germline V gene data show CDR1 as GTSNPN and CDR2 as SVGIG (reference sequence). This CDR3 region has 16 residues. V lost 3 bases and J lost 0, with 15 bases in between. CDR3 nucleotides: TGTGCCTGGAGCGGAGACAGGTCTAGCTCCTACAATGAGCAGTTCTTC. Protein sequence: CAWSGDRSSSYNEQFF.

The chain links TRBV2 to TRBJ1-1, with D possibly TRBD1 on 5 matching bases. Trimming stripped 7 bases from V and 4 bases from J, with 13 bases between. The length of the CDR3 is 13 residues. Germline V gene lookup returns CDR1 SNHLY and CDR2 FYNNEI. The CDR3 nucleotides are TGTGCCAGCAATGGGGGGTATACCACTGAAGCTTTCTTT. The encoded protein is CASNGGYTTEAFF.

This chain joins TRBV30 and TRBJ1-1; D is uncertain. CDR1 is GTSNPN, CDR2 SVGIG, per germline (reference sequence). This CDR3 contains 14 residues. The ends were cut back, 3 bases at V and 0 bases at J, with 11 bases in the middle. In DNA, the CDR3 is TGTGCCTGGAGACAGTTCCTTATGAACACTGAAGCTTTCTTT. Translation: CAWRQFLMNTEAFF.

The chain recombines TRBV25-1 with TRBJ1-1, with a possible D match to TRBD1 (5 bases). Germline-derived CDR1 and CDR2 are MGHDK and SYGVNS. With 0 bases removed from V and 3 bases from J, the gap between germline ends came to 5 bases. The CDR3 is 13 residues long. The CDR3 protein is CASSEYRDTEAFF. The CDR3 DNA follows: TGTGCCAGCAGTGAATACAGGGACACTGAAGCTTTCTTT.

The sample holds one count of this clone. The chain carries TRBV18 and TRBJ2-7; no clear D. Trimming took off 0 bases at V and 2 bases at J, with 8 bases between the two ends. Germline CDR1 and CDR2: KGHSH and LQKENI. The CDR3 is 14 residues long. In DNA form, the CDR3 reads TGTGCCAGCTCACCACCGGTGGGCCCCTACGAGCAGTACTTC. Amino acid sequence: CASSPPVGPYEQYF.

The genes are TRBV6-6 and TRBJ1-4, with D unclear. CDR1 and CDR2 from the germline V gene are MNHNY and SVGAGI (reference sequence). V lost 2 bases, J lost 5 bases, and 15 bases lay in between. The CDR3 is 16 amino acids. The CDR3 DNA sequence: TGTGCCAGCAGTTACAATACCGTCGGGTCCAATGAAAAACTGTTTTTT. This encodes CASSYNTVGSNEKLFF.

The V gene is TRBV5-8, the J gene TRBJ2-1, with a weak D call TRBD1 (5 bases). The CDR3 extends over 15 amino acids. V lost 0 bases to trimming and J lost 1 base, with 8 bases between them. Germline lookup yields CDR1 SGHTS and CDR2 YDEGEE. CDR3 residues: CASSLGQGSYNEQFF. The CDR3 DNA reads TGTGCCAGCAGCTTGGGGCAGGGTTCCTACAATGAGCAGTTCTTC.

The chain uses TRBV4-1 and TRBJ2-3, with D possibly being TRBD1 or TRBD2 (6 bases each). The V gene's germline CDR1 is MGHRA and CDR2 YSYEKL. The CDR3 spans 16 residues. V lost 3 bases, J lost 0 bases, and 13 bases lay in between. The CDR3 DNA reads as TGCGCCAGCAGCCACGGCCGGGGGCTCAGCACAGATACGCAGTATTTT. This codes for CASSHGRGLSTDTQYF.

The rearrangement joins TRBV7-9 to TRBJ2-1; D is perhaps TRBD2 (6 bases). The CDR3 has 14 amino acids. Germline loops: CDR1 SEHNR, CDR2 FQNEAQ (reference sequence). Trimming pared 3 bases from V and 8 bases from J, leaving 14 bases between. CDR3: CASSFGGTSHEQFF. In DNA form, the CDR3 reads TGTGCCAGCAGCTTCGGGGGAACCTCCCATGAGCAGTTCTTC.

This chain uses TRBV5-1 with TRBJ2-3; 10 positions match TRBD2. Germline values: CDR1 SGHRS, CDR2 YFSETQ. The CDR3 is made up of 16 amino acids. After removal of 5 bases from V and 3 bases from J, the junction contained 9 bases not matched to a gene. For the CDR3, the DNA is TGCGCCAGCAGAGGGTCTAGCGGGAGTATGACAGATACGCAGTATTTT. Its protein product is CASRGSSGSMTDTQYF. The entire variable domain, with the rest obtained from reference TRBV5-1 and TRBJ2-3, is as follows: KAGVTQTPRYLIKTRGQQVTLSCSPISGHRSVSWYQQTPGQGLQFLFEYFSETQRNKGNFPGRFSGRQFSNSRSEMNVSTLELGDSALYLCASRGSSGSMTDTQYFGPGTRLTVL.

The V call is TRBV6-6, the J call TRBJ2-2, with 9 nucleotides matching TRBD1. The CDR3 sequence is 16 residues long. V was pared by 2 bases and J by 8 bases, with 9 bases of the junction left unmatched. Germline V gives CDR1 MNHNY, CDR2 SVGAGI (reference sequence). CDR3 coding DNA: TGTGCCAGCAGTTACGCACTCTTACAGGGGGCAGGGGAGCTGTTTTTT. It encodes CASSYALLQGAGELFF.

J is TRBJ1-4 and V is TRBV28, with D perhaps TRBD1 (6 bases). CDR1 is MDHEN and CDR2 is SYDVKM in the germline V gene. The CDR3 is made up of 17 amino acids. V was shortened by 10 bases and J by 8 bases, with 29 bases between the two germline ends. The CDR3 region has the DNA TGTGCCACCGCACCGATCCGGGGGGCGCGGGTTGGAGAAAAACTGTTTTTT. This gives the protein CATAPIRGARVGEKLFF.

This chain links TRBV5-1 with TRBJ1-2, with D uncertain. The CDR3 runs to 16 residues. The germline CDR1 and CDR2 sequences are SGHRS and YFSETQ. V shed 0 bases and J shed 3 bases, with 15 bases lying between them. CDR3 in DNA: TGCGCCAGCAGCTTGGAACCTCTACGGAGGGACTATGGCTACACCTTC. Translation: CASSLEPLRRDYGYTF.

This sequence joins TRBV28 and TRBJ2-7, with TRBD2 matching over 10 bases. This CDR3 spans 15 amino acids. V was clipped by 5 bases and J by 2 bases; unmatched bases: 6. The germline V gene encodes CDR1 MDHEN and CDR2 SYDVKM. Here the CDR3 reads CASSPPSGSPYEQYF. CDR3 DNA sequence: TGTGCCAGCAGTCCCCCTAGCGGGAGCCCCTACGAGCAGTACTTC.

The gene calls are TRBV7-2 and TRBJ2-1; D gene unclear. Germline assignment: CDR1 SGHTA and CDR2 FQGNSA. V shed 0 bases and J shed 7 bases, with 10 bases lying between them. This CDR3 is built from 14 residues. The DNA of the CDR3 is TGTGCCAGCAGCTTAGCGGGAAGGAAGAATGAGCAGTTCTTC. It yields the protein CASSLAGRKNEQFF.

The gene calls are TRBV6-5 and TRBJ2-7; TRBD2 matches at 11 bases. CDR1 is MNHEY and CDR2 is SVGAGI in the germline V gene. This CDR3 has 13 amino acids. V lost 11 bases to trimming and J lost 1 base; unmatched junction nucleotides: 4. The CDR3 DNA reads TGTGCCGTAGGGACTAGCGGTTCCTACGAGCAGTACTTC. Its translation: CAVGTSGSYEQYF.

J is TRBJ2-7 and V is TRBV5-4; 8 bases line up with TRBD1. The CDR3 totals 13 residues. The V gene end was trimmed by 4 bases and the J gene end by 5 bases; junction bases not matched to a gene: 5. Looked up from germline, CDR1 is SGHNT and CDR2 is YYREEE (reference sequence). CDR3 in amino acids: CASSTDRVHEQYF. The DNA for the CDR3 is TGTGCCAGCAGCACGGACAGGGTCCACGAGCAGTACTTC.

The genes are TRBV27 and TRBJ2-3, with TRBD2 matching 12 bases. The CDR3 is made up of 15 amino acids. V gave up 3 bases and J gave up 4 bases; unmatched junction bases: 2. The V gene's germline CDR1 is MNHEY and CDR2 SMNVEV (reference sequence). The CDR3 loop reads CASSLTSGSPDTQYF. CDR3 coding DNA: TGTGCCAGCAGTTTGACTAGCGGGAGCCCAGATACGCAGTATTTT.